This entry lists 10 T cell receptor beta chains sequenced from one sample in a study of cytomegalovirus exposure and HLA in healthy donors. Researchers ran the PCR with 60 Vbeta and 13 Jbeta primers. The data were produced by immunoSEQ multiplex PCR, yet TCRdb's version contains in-frame clones alone and is incomplete. The data contain 75,000 to 90,000 clones, around 77% of them singletons. The specimen was PBMCs. These TCRs come from a man aged 50-60 years in good health and CMV-seronegative.

Here the CDR3 DNA reads TGTGCCAGCAGCGTAACAGGGCTAGACTATGGCTACACCTTC. Protein: CASSVTGLDYGYTF. The chain joins TRBV7-9 to TRBJ1-2; D might be TRBD1 (6 bases). Trimming shortened V by 5 bases and J by 3 bases, and 13 bases separated the two germline ends. The germline CDR1 and CDR2 sequences are SEHNR and FQNEAQ (reference sequence). This CDR3 region has 14 residues.

This clone has a handful of counts. The identical CDR3 is also encoded by other nucleotide sequences in the sample. The chain couples TRBV7-2 to TRBJ1-5; D is ambiguous. Looked up from germline, CDR1 is SGHTA and CDR2 is FQGNSA. Trimming removed 4 bases at V and 0 bases at J, with 7 bases between. The CDR3 loop spans 14 amino acids. CDR3 amino acids: CASSSTYSNQPQHF. For the CDR3, the DNA is TGTGCCAGCAGCTCAACCTATAGCAATCAGCCCCAGCATTTT. Complete variable domain (other parts from reference TRBV7-2 and TRBJ1-5): GAGVSQSPSNKVTEKGKDVELRCDPISGHTALYWYRQSLGQGLEFLIYFQGNSAPDKSGLPSDRFSAERTGGSVSTLTIQRTQQEDSAVYLCASSSTYSNQPQHFGDGTRLSIL.

The chain carries TRBV6-5 and TRBJ1-1; possibly TRBD1 for D (5 bases). The CDR3 has 14 residues. V was cut by 2 bases and J by 0 bases, with 7 bases left in between. The germline gives CDR1 MNHEY, CDR2 SVGAGI. The CDR3 DNA is TGTGCCAGCAGTTACCGGGGGTTGAACACTGAAGCTTTCTTT. It encodes CASSYRGLNTEAFF.

This chain connects TRBV28 to TRBJ2-1; 7 bases match TRBD2. Germline CDR1 and CDR2: MDHEN and SYDVKM. With V trimmed by 1 base and J by 2 bases, 8 bases remained unmatched. The CDR3 is 17 amino acids. CDR3 in DNA: TGTGCCAGCAGTTTATTAACAGCGGGGACTACCTACAATGAGCAGTTCTTC. This sequence encodes CASSLLTAGTTYNEQFF.

The chain joins TRBV9 to TRBJ1-2; D is perhaps TRBD1 (5 bases). V shed 3 bases and J shed 4 bases, with 16 bases lying between them. Germline V CDR1 and CDR2: SGDLS, YYNGEE. The CDR3 is made up of 15 amino acids. This CDR3 is CASSGDVTGSYGYTF. In DNA form, the CDR3 reads TGTGCCAGCAGCGGAGACGTTACAGGATCCTATGGCTACACCTTC.

V usage is TRBV7-9 and J usage is TRBJ2-3, with 8 bases aligning to TRBD2. CDR3 length: 15 residues. Germline-derived CDR1 and CDR2 are SEHNR and FQNEAQ (reference sequence). V shed 5 bases, J shed 6 bases, and the junction held 10 bases outside the gene matches. Here the CDR3 DNA reads TGTGCCAGCAGCCCCGGGACTAGGGATGTGGATACGCAGTATTTT. It is translated as CASSPGTRDVDTQYF.

The chain uses TRBV7-2 and TRBJ2-5; tentatively, D is TRBD2 (6 bases). CDR3 length: 18 amino acids. V was clipped by 1 base and J by 4 bases, with 22 bases between them. The germline CDR1 and CDR2 sequences are SGHTA and FQGNSA. The CDR3 coding sequence is TGTGCCAGCAGCTTAGGGATGGGAGGTAGCACGGTAGGAGAGACCCAGTACTTC. Protein: CASSLGMGGSTVGETQYF.

V and J are TRBV5-1 and TRBJ1-5; D gene unclear. Trimming cost V 1 base and J 4 bases, with 6 bases left between them. Germline V gives CDR1 SGHRS, CDR2 YFSETQ. The CDR3 extends over 13 amino acids. The CDR3 DNA reads as TGCGCCAGCAGCTTGTCGGGTAATCAGCCCCAGCATTTT. Translated: CASSLSGNQPQHF.

The genes are TRBV7-6 and TRBJ2-1; TRBD2 matches at 13 bases. The germline CDR1 and CDR2 sequences are SGHVS and FNYEAQ. After removal of 5 bases from V and 10 bases from J, the junction contained 8 bases not matched to a gene. This CDR3 spans 15 amino acids. CDR3 amino acids: CASSHTSGGAVEQFF. CDR3 DNA: TGTGCCAGCAGCCACACTAGCGGGGGGGCCGTGGAGCAGTTCTTC.

DNA of the CDR3: TGCGCCAGCAGCCCCTGGGGGGGGGCGCTGGGAACCGGGGAGCTGTTTTTT. It translates to CASSPWGGALGTGELFF. V is TRBV5-1 and J is TRBJ2-2; a weak D match, TRBD2 (7 bases). V lost 4 bases and J 5 bases, leaving 21 bases between the germline ends. Germline CDR1 SGHRS, CDR2 YFSETQ. The CDR3 totals 17 residues.